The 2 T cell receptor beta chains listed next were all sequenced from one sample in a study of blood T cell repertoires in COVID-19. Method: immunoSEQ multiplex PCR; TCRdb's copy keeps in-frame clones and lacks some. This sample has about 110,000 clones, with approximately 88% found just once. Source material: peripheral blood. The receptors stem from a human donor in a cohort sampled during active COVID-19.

In DNA form, the CDR3 reads TGCAGTGCTAGAATCGGTACGGAAGCTTTCTTT. Translation: CSARIGTEAFF. J is TRBJ1-1 and V is TRBV20-1; D is unclear. The germline CDR1 and CDR2 sequences are DFQATT and SNEGSKA (reference sequence). Trimming took 2 bases from V and 8 from J, leaving 9 bases between them. The CDR3 runs to 11 residues.

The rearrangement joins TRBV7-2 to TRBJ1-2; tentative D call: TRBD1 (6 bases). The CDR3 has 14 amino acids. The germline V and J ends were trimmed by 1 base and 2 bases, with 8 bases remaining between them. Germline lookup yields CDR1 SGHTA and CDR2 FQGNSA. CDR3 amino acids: CASSLEGENYGYTF. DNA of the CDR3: TGTGCCAGCAGCTTAGAGGGGGAAAACTATGGCTACACCTTC.